This TCR beta chain was captured by sequencing in a study of shared clonotypes between healthy human individuals. Germline V gene lookup returns CDR1 SGHVS and CDR2 FQNEAQ. V lost 7 bases to trimming and J lost 5 bases; unmatched junction nucleotides: 7. The CDR3 has 13 residues. The study ran the assay at deep level. Clones were read by immunoSEQ multiplex PCR, and TCRdb kept only the in-frame ones, dropping some. The sample records 450,000 to 500,000 clones, over 70% being singletons. The V call is TRBV7-8, the J call TRBJ2-5; TRBD2 matches 7 bases. This clonotype originated in a woman aged 40 to 50 in good health. Some clones in this sample may be carry-over from other donors' samples. Sequenced input: PBMCs. In nucleotides, the CDR3 is TGTGCCAGCACCTGGGGGGGGAGGGAGACCCAGTACTTC. This encodes CASTWGGRETQYF.